A selection of T cell receptor beta chains follows, all from one sample in a study of cytomegalovirus exposure and HLA in healthy donors. This table comes from immunoSEQ multiplex PCR, and its TCRdb copy is limited to in-frame clones, with some not included. Found here are roughly 200,000 clones, 79% of them singletons; the top ten hold under 0.75%. The sample was PBMCs. These receptors all stem from a woman in her thirties or forties in good health and CMV-seronegative. CDR3s include the opening cysteine and the closing phenylalanine or tryptophan. Each record gives: D gene, V gene, J gene, clone size, CDR3 protein, CDR3 DNA. A D gene is named only where the DNA matches it firmly. Clone size, where shown, is once, few, many, or a class for clones that have expanded.

D: TRBD1; V: TRBV6-6; J: TRBJ2-7; size: -; CDR3: CASSYSTGYSYEQYF; DNA: TGTGCCAGCAGTTACTCGACAGGGTACTCCTACGAGCAGTACTTC
D: TRBD2; V: TRBV11-2; J: TRBJ2-7; size: -; CDR3: CASSPLTGGYEQYF; DNA: TGTGCCAGCAGCCCTCTCACGGGGGGATACGAGCAGTACTTC
D: TRBD2; V: TRBV2; J: TRBJ2-1; size: -; CDR3: CASSEWLAGGYNEQFF; DNA: TGTGCCAGCAGTGAATGGTTAGCGGGGGGCTACAATGAGCAGTTCTTC
D: TRBD1; V: TRBV27; J: TRBJ2-2; size: -; CDR3: CASRGGTGRTGELFF; DNA: TGTGCCAGCAGGGGTGGGACAGGGAGGACCGGGGAGCTGTTTTTT
D: -; V: TRBV9; J: TRBJ1-2; size: -; CDR3: CASSYIREIDGYTF; DNA: TGTGCCAGCAGCTACATCAGGGAAATCGATGGCTACACCTTC
D: TRBD1; V: TRBV30; J: TRBJ1-5; size: -; CDR3: CAWSVDRGLGNQPQHF; DNA: TGTGCCTGGAGTGTCGACAGGGGTTTGGGAAATCAGCCCCAGCATTTT
D: TRBD1; V: TRBV7-6; J: TRBJ2-3; size: -; CDR3: CASSLITGGTDTQYF; DNA: TGTGCCAGCAGCTTAATTACAGGGGGCACAGATACGCAGTATTTT
D: TRBD1; V: TRBV27; J: TRBJ2-7; size: -; CDR3: CASSPGQGGYEQYF; DNA: TGTGCCAGCAGTCCGGGACAGGGAGGCTACGAGCAGTACTTC
D: -; V: TRBV19; J: TRBJ1-1; size: few; CDR3: CASSILRGGNTEAFF; DNA: TGTGCCAGTAGTATACTCAGGGGTGGGAACACTGAAGCTTTCTTT
D: -; V: TRBV6-5; J: TRBJ1-1; size: -; CDR3: CASSRSGDTEAFF; DNA: TGTGCCAGCAGTCGTTCAGGGGACACTGAAGCTTTCTTT
D: TRBD1; V: TRBV18; J: TRBJ1-1; size: -; CDR3: CASSPSSGTGNTEAFF; DNA: TGTGCCAGCTCACCCTCATCCGGGACAGGAAACACTGAAGCTTTCTTT
D: -; V: TRBV12-5; J: TRBJ1-1; size: -; CDR3: CASGLVRSVRDTEAFF; DNA: TGTGCTAGTGGTTTGGTACGTTCAGTGAGGGACACTGAAGCTTTCTTT
D: -; V: TRBV30; J: TRBJ2-1; size: -; CDR3: CAWRQGYEQFF; DNA: TGTGCCTGGAGACAGGGCTATGAGCAGTTCTTC
D: -; V: TRBV6-5; J: TRBJ1-1; size: -; CDR3: CASSYRGLNTEAFF; DNA: TGTGCCAGCAGTTACAGGGGGTTGAACACTGAAGCTTTCTTT
D: TRBD2; V: TRBV7-8; J: TRBJ2-1; size: -; CDR3: CASSPRGLGYNEQFF; DNA: TGTGCCAGCAGCCCCCGCGGACTAGGCTACAATGAGCAGTTCTTC
D: TRBD2; V: TRBV19; J: TRBJ2-3; size: -; CDR3: CASSIDGLRRERTDTQYF; DNA: TGTGCCAGTAGTATAGATGGTCTTAGGCGGGAGCGCACAGATACGCAGTATTTT
D: -; V: TRBV6-4; J: TRBJ2-2; size: -; CDR3: CASSATVNTGELFF; DNA: TGTGCCAGCAGCGCTACAGTGAACACCGGGGAGCTGTTTTTT
D: TRBD1; V: TRBV29-1; J: TRBJ1-1; size: -; CDR3: CSVLGGAGEAAFF; DNA: TGCAGCGTTTTAGGGGGCGCCGGGGAAGCGGCTTTCTTT
D: -; V: TRBV7-8; J: TRBJ2-7; size: -; CDR3: CASGRDYEQYF; DNA: TGTGCCAGCGGCAGGGACTACGAGCAGTACTTC
D: TRBD1; V: TRBV7-9; J: TRBJ1-1; size: -; CDR3: CASRGQEAFF; DNA: TGTGCCAGCAGGGGACAGGAAGCTTTCTTT
D: TRBD2; V: TRBV6-1; J: TRBJ2-3; size: -; CDR3: CASSVILAGDTDTQYF; DNA: TGTGCCAGCAGTGTCATCTTGGCGGGAGATACAGATACGCAGTATTTT
D: -; V: TRBV7-9; J: TRBJ1-2; size: -; CDR3: CASSLAGQNYGYTF; DNA: TGTGCCAGCAGCTTAGCCGGACAGAACTATGGCTACACCTTC
D: -; V: TRBV6-1; J: TRBJ2-1; size: -; CDR3: CASSGVGNEQFF; DNA: TGTGCCAGCAGTGGAGTCGGCAATGAGCAGTTCTTC
D: TRBD1; V: TRBV6-1; J: TRBJ2-1; size: -; CDR3: CASGFRDRGRDEQFF; DNA: TGTGCCAGCGGATTTCGGGACAGGGGGCGTGATGAGCAGTTCTTC
D: -; V: TRBV19; J: TRBJ2-5; size: -; CDR3: CASSAGSFETQYF; DNA: TGTGCCAGTAGTGCCGGGAGTTTCGAGACCCAGTACTTC
D: TRBD1; V: TRBV7-2; J: TRBJ1-2; size: -; CDR3: CASSSTGGAGYGYTF; DNA: TGTGCCAGCAGCAGTACAGGGGGCGCGGGGTATGGCTACACCTTC
D: -; V: TRBV7-2; J: TRBJ1-2; size: -; CDR3: CASSLFPRGGDYGYTF; DNA: TGTGCCAGCAGCTTGTTTCCCCGGGGAGGTGACTATGGCTACACCTTC
D: -; V: TRBV7-8; J: TRBJ1-5; size: -; CDR3: CASSLRGFDQPQHF; DNA: TGTGCCAGCAGCTTACGGGGATTCGATCAGCCCCAGCATTTT
D: -; V: TRBV7-9; J: TRBJ1-4; size: -; CDR3: CASTSGGTNEKLFF; DNA: TGTGCCAGCACCTCGGGGGGGACTAATGAAAAACTGTTTTTT
D: -; V: TRBV12-5; J: TRBJ2-2; size: -; CDR3: CASGLGGITGELFF; DNA: TGTGCTAGTGGTTTGGGAGGGATCACCGGGGAGCTGTTTTTT
D: TRBD1; V: TRBV6-5; J: TRBJ1-4; size: -; CDR3: CASSGQGTGNEKLFF; DNA: TGTGCCAGCAGCGGACAGGGAACGGGGAATGAAAAACTGTTTTTT
D: -; V: TRBV28; J: TRBJ2-7; size: -; CDR3: CASSLFVGGSYEQYF; DNA: TGTGCCAGCAGTTTATTTGTGGGAGGCTCCTACGAGCAGTACTTC
D: -; V: TRBV10-1; J: TRBJ2-1; size: -; CDR3: CASSYRGGGQFF; DNA: TGCGCCAGCAGTTATAGAGGAGGTGGGCAGTTCTTC
D: -; V: TRBV6-6; J: TRBJ1-1; size: many; CDR3: CASSYQDRNTEAFF; DNA: TGTGCCAGCAGTTACCAGGACAGGAACACTGAAGCTTTCTTT
D: -; V: TRBV7-6; J: TRBJ1-1; size: -; CDR3: CASSLAPGSTEAFF; DNA: TGTGCCAGCAGCTTAGCCCCGGGGTCCACTGAAGCTTTCTTT
D: TRBD2; V: TRBV5-4; J: TRBJ2-6; size: -; CDR3: CASSLAGGAGANVLTF; DNA: TGTGCCAGCAGCTTGGCCGGGGGGGCCGGGGCCAACGTCCTGACTTTC
D: -; V: TRBV5-1; J: TRBJ2-2; size: -; CDR3: CASSLAGFNTGELFF; DNA: TGCGCCAGCAGCTTGGCGGGATTCAACACCGGGGAGCTGTTTTTT
D: TRBD1; V: TRBV7-9; J: TRBJ1-5; size: -; CDR3: CASSLAGGQGGQPQHF; DNA: TGTGCCAGCAGCTTAGCGGGGGGACAGGGGGGCCAGCCCCAGCATTTT
D: TRBD2; V: TRBV7-2; J: TRBJ2-1; size: -; CDR3: CASSLSGRAYNEQFF; DNA: TGTGCCAGCAGTCTTAGCGGGAGGGCCTACAATGAGCAGTTCTTC
D: TRBD1; V: TRBV6-5; J: TRBJ1-5; size: -; CDR3: CASRGTAHSNQPQHF; DNA: TGTGCCAGCAGGGGGACAGCCCATAGCAATCAGCCCCAGCATTTT
D: TRBD1; V: TRBV5-1; J: TRBJ1-1; size: once; CDR3: CASSLLIVGQGQSEAFF; DNA: TGCGCCAGCAGCTTACTAATAGTAGGACAGGGTCAGTCTGAAGCTTTCTTT
D: TRBD1; V: TRBV7-2; J: TRBJ2-7; size: -; CDR3: CASSLEGALYEQYF; DNA: TGTGCCAGCAGCTTAGAGGGGGCGTTGTACGAGCAGTACTTC
D: -; V: TRBV5-8; J: TRBJ2-3; size: -; CDR3: CASSLAGPSFYTQYF; DNA: TGTGCCAGCAGCTTGGCTGGGCCCTCGTTCTATACGCAGTATTTT
D: -; V: TRBV19; J: TRBJ1-2; size: -; CDR3: CASSIRPGDGYTF; DNA: TGTGCCAGTAGTATAAGGCCCGGGGATGGCTACACCTTC
D: -; V: TRBV9; J: TRBJ1-2; size: -; CDR3: CASSVEAGIDGYTF; DNA: TGTGCCAGCAGCGTAGAGGCAGGGATCGATGGCTACACCTTC
D: -; V: TRBV25-1; J: TRBJ2-2; size: -; CDR3: CASSRVGGVGAGELFF; DNA: TGTGCCAGCAGCAGAGTAGGAGGAGTGGGTGCCGGGGAGCTGTTTTTT
D: -; V: TRBV7-2; J: TRBJ2-3; size: -; CDR3: CASSLASGGGFTDTQYF; DNA: TGTGCCAGCAGCTTAGCGAGTGGTGGCGGGTTCACAGATACGCAGTATTTT
D: -; V: TRBV7-2; J: TRBJ2-7; size: -; CDR3: CASSSWVGQGSREQYF; DNA: TGTGCCAGCAGTTCATGGGTGGGACAAGGCTCTCGCGAGCAGTACTTC
D: -; V: TRBV29-1; J: TRBJ2-1; size: -; CDR3: CSVEDPASEQYNEQFF; DNA: TGCAGCGTTGAAGATCCGGCTAGCGAACAATACAATGAGCAGTTCTTC
D: TRBD1; V: TRBV6-5; J: TRBJ1-6; size: -; CDR3: CASNRGQGNSPLHF; DNA: TGTGCCAGCAACAGAGGACAGGGAAATTCACCCCTCCACTTT